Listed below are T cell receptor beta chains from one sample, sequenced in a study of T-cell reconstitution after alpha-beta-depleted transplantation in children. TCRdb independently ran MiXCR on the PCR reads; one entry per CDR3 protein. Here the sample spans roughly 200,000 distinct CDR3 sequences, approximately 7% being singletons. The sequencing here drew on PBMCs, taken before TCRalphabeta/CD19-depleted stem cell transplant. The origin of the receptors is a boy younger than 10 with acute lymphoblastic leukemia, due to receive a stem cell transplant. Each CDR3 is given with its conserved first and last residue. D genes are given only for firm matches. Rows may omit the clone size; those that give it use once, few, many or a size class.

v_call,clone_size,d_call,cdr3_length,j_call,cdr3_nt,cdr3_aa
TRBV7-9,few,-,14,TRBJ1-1,TGTGCCAGCAGCTTAGGAGGGGGACGGACTGAAGCTTTCTTT,CASSLGGGRTEAFF
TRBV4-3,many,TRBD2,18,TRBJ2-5,TGCGCCAGCAGCCAAGATGGGCTAGCGGGAGCCCAGGGGGAGACCCAGTACTTC,CASSQDGLAGAQGETQYF
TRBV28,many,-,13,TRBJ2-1,TGTGCCAGCAGTTTACCCAGGCTTACTGAGCAGTTCTTC,CASSLPRLTEQFF
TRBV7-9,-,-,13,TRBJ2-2,TGTGCCAGCAGCTTAGAGATCACCGGGGAGCTGTTTTTT,CASSLEITGELFF
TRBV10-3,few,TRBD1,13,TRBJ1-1,TGTGCTGTGAAACAGGGGCTGTCCACTGAAGCTTTCTTT,CAVKQGLSTEAFF
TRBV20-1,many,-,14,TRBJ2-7,TGCAGTGCTAGCTATGGGCCTACCGGGGACGAGCAGTACTTC,CSASYGPTGDEQYF
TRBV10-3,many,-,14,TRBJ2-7,TGTGCCATCAGGTTAGCGGATATCTCCTACGAGCAGTACTTC,CAIRLADISYEQYF
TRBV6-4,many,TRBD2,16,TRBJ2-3,TGTGCCAGCAGTGACTCTACTAGCGGGGGCCCGGCGAGGCAGTATTTT,CASSDSTSGGPARQYF
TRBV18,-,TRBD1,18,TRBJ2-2,TGTGCCAGCTCACCACCACTTCCGAGACAGGGAAACACCGGGGAGCTGTTTTTT,CASSPPLPRQGNTGELFF
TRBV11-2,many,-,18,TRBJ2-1,TGTGCCAGCAGCTTAGAACTCCGGGGGGCGAGCTCCTACAATGAGCAGTTCTTC,CASSLELRGASSYNEQFF
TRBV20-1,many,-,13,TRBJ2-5,TGCAGTCCCGTCCGTGACCGTCAAGAGACCCAGTACTTC,CSPVRDRQETQYF
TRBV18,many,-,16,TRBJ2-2,TGTGCCAGCTCACCAGAGGGGCAACCGAACACCGGGGAGCTGTTTTTT,CASSPEGQPNTGELFF
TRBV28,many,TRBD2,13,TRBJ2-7,TGTGCCAGCAACGGACTAGCGGGCTACGAGCAGTACTTC,CASNGLAGYEQYF
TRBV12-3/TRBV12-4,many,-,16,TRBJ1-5,TGTGCCAGCAGTTTAGCGTCAGGAGGGAGCAATCAGCCCCAGCATTTT,CASSLASGGSNQPQHF
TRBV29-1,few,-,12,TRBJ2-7,TGCAGCGTTGAACCCCCCTCGGGTGAGCAGTACTTC,CSVEPPSGEQYF
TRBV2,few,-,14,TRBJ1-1,TGTGCCAGCAGTGTTGAGGGCAGGGCCACTGAAGCTTTCTTT,CASSVEGRATEAFF
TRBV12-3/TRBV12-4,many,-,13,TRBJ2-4,TGTGCCAGCAGTCAACCGACGGGGAACATTCAGTACTTC,CASSQPTGNIQYF
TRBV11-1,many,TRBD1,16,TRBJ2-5,TGTGCCAGCAGCTTCACCTTGGACAGGGCTGAAGAGACCCAGTACTTC,CASSFTLDRAEETQYF
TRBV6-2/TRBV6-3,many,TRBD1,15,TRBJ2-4,TGTGCCAGCAGCGGACAGGCCCTAGCCAAAAACATTCAGTACTTC,CASSGQALAKNIQYF
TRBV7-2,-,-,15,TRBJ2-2,TGTGCCAGCATTCTCTCGGAGGGGGCGGCCGGGGAGCTGTTTTTT,CASILSEGAAGELFF
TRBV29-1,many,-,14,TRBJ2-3,TGCAGCGTTGCCTTGACCGCGACCTCAGATACGCAGTATTTT,CSVALTATSDTQYF
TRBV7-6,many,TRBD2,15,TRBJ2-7,TGTGCCAGCAGCTTAGCATCGGCTAGCGGGGACTCCCAGTACTTC,CASSLASASGDSQYF
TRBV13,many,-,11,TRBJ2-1,TGTGCCAGCAGCCTCGGGATGGAGCAGTTCTTC,CASSLGMEQFF
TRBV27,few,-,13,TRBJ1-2,TGTGCCAGCAGTTCCAAGCAATTGGGCCCCTCCACCTTC,CASSSKQLGPSTF
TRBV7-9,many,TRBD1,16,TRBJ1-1,TGTGCCAGCAGCTTAGGACAGGGTACCGTGAACACTGAAGCTTTCTTT,CASSLGQGTVNTEAFF
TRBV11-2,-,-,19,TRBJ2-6,TGTGCCAGCAGAAAAGACCCTGGCGGGATAGGCTCCGGGGCCAACGTCCTGACTTTC,CASRKDPGGIGSGANVLTF
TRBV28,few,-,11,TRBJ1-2,TGTGCCAGCAGTCCTGCGGGTGGCTACACCTTC,CASSPAGGYTF
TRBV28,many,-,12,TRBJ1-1,TGTGCCAGCAGTTTAGAACAGGGCGAAGCTTTCTTT,CASSLEQGEAFF
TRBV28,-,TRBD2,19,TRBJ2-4,TGTGCCAGCAGTCCATTCAGCGGGACCCCCGCGGGGGCCAAAAACATTCAGTACTTC,CASSPFSGTPAGAKNIQYF
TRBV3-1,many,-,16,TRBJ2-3,TGTGCCAGCAGCCAAGATAACACGGGAGCCACAGATACGCAGTATTTT,CASSQDNTGATDTQYF